The next 28 T cell receptor beta chains were all read from a single sample in a study of identical twins. TCRdb recomputed calls from the 5' RACE reads with MiXCR, one row per CDR3 protein. The data show about 1.7 million distinct CDR3 sequences, around 29% seen once. Sequenced material: cord blood. The origin of the receptors is a newborn girl in good health.

The chain recombines TRBV4-2 with TRBJ2-5, with TRBD2 matching over 7 bases. Germline values: CDR1 LGHNA, CDR2 YNFKEQ. J was trimmed by 11 bases and V by 2 bases; bases with no gene match: 20. The CDR3 covers 17 residues. The CDR3: CASSQSRGEGTYNEQYF. The DNA for the CDR3 is TGTGCCAGCAGCCAATCTCGGGGGGAAGGGACCTACAATGAGCAGTACTTC.

Only a few counts were recorded for this clonotype. V is TRBV25-1 and J is TRBJ2-1, with 14 bases that match TRBD2. The trim removed 4 bases at V and 4 bases at J, leaving 9 bases unmatched. Germline V lookup: CDR1 MGHDK, CDR2 SYGVNS. This CDR3 has 18 amino acids. CDR3 nucleotides: TGTGCCAGCAGTGTCGGGACTAGCGGGAGAAGTTTTTACAATGAGCAGTTCTTC. Translated, it gives CASSVGTSGRSFYNEQFF.

The rearrangement joins TRBV4-2 to TRBJ2-2; TRBD2 matches at 13 bases. The CDR3 consists of 20 residues. Looked up from germline, CDR1 is LGHNA and CDR2 is YNFKEQ. The trim removed 0 bases at V and 0 bases at J, leaving 7 bases unmatched. CDR3 sequence: CASSQDPRTSGGANTGELFF. In nucleotides, the CDR3 is TGTGCCAGCAGCCAAGATCCCAGGACTAGCGGGGGAGCGAACACCGGGGAGCTGTTTTTT.

This chain connects TRBV2 to TRBJ2-3; TRBD1 agrees at 9 bases. The ends lost 7 bases at V and 4 bases at J; junction bases unmatched: 9. The CDR3 sequence is 15 residues long. Germline CDR1 reads SNHLY; CDR2 reads FYNNEI. This CDR3 reads CASNRGQAGADTQYF. CDR3 bases: TGTGCCAGCAACAGGGGGCAGGCTGGAGCAGATACGCAGTATTTT.

The chain recombines TRBV9 with TRBJ2-5, with 7 bases fitting TRBD1. Trimming removed 0 bases from V and 5 bases from J; junction bases left unmatched: 10. The CDR3 runs 16 residues. From germline, CDR1 is SGDLS and CDR2 YYNGEE. The CDR3 spells CASSVGVGGVRETQYF. The CDR3 nucleotides read TGTGCCAGCAGCGTAGGCGTAGGGGGCGTGAGGGAGACCCAGTACTTC.

The chain combines TRBV9 with TRBJ1-2, with D maybe TRBD1 (5 bases). Trimming took off 1 base at V and 1 base at J, with 8 bases between the two ends. This CDR3 has 14 residues. Germline V gene lookup returns CDR1 SGDLS and CDR2 YYNGEE. CDR3 residues: CASSVQGLNYGYTF. For the CDR3, the DNA is TGTGCCAGCAGCGTACAGGGCCTTAACTATGGCTACACCTTC.

The rearrangement joins TRBV30 to TRBJ1-5, with D maybe TRBD1 (5 bases). V lost 0 bases and J lost 5, with 8 bases in between. This CDR3 comprises 13 residues. Per germline, CDR1 GTSNPN and CDR2 SVGIG (reference sequence). The CDR3 spells CAWSVGRDQPQHF. The CDR3 DNA reads TGTGCCTGGAGTGTGGGACGCGATCAGCCCCAGCATTTT.

The J gene is TRBJ2-4, the V gene TRBV7-2; D not certain. CDR3 length equals 13 residues. Germline CDR1 is SGHTA and CDR2 is FQGNSA. The germline V and J ends were trimmed by 1 base and 6 bases, with 7 bases remaining between them. CDR3 DNA sequence: TGTGCCAGCAGCTTAGTAGTCAGAAACATTCAGTACTTC. This codes for CASSLVVRNIQYF.

This clonotype has only a few counts. V gene TRBV10-3 combines with J gene TRBJ2-1; 15 nucleotides line up with TRBD2. The CDR3 sequence is 15 residues long. V lost 5 bases to trimming and J lost 8 bases; unmatched junction nucleotides: 4. Germline CDR1 and CDR2: ENHRY and SYGVKD. The chain's CDR3 is CAISRTSGRGYEQFF. In DNA, the CDR3 is TGTGCCATCAGTCGGACTAGCGGGAGGGGGTATGAGCAGTTCTTC.

This clonotype was observed a few times. V and J are TRBV4-2 and TRBJ2-7, with D hard to call. The CDR3 contains 15 residues. The ends were cut back, 0 bases at V and 5 bases at J, with 14 bases in the middle. CDR1 is LGHNA, CDR2 YNFKEQ, per germline. CDR3 residues: CASSQDLLGPDEQYF. The DNA of the CDR3 is TGTGCCAGCAGCCAAGATCTATTAGGGCCCGACGAGCAGTACTTC.

This clonotype was detected ten times or more. J is TRBJ2-1 and V is TRBV5-1; 9 bases are shared with TRBD1. Germline CDR1 reads SGHRS; CDR2 reads YFSETQ. This CDR3 has 14 amino acids. V was pared by 3 bases and J by 8 bases, with 6 bases of the junction left unmatched. Written as DNA, the CDR3 is TGCGCCAGCAGCTCCGGGACAGGGTATGATGAGCAGTTCTTC. Translating gives CASSSGTGYDEQFF.

This clonotype showed up just a few times. This chain links TRBV11-1 with TRBJ2-5, with a possible D match to TRBD2 (5 bases). CDR3 length equals 14 residues. CDR1 SGHAT and CDR2 FQDESV come from the germline V gene (reference sequence). V gave up 0 bases and J gave up 0 bases, with 5 bases separating them. CDR3 sequence: CASSLARDQETQYF. In DNA form, the CDR3 reads TGTGCCAGCAGCTTAGCGAGGGACCAAGAGACCCAGTACTTC. Supplemented by reference TRBV11-1 and TRBJ2-5, the full variable domain reads EAEVAQSPRYKITEKSQAVAFWCDPISGHATLYWYRQILGQGPELLVQFQDESVVDDSQLPKDRFSAERLKGVDSTLKIQPAELGDSAMYLCASSLARDQETQYFGPGTRLLVL.

This clonotype showed up just once. This rearrangement joins TRBV27 to TRBJ2-2, with D unclear. This CDR3 comprises 14 residues. CDR1 and CDR2 (germline): MNHEY, SMNVEV (reference sequence). V was pared by 5 bases and J by 7 bases, with 14 bases between. The CDR3 nucleotides read TGTGCCAGCAGTCCTGGGTTGGGCGGCGGGGAGCTGTTTTTT. Amino acids: CASSPGLGGGELFF.

This clonotype has more than one count but fewer than ten. V is TRBV12-3 or TRBV12-4 and J is TRBJ1-1; D is uncertain. CDR3 size: 14 residues. Trimming shortened V by 7 bases and J by 2 bases, and 14 bases separated the two germline ends. CDR3 in amino acids: CASTPGRLNTEAFF. The CDR3 bases are TGTGCCAGCACCCCCGGAAGGCTAAACACTGAAGCTTTCTTT.

V and J are TRBV20-1 and TRBJ1-1; D is uncertain. Trimming removed 3 bases from V and 1 base from J, with 12 bases in between. CDR1 is DFQATT and CDR2 is SNEGSKA in the germline V gene (reference sequence). This CDR3 is 14 amino acids long. CDR3 DNA sequence: TGCAGTGCTAGTGGTAGTGAGGGGAACACTGAAGCTTTCTTT. It encodes CSASGSEGNTEAFF.

The chain uses TRBV11-2 and TRBJ1-6; D gene ambiguous. The CDR3 is 12 amino acids. The V gene lost 1 base and the J gene lost 10 bases, with 5 bases spanning the gap. The V gene's germline CDR1 is SGHAT and CDR2 FQNNGV. The chain's CDR3 is CASSLAASPLHF. Written as DNA, the CDR3 is TGTGCCAGCAGCTTAGCAGCGTCACCCCTCCACTTT.

The V and J genes are TRBV28 and TRBJ2-7, with TRBD1 as a possible D gene (6 bases). Germline V gene lookup returns CDR1 MDHEN and CDR2 SYDVKM. CDR3 length: 14 residues. The V gene lost 6 bases and the J gene lost 1 base, with 13 bases spanning the gap. The CDR3 is CASRRLTGSYEQYF. CDR3 coding DNA: TGTGCCAGCAGAAGGCTGACAGGTTCCTACGAGCAGTACTTC.

The V call is TRBV28, the J call TRBJ2-7; TRBD2 matches at 7 bases. Per the germline V gene, CDR1 is MDHEN and CDR2 is SYDVKM. The V and J ends lost 7 bases and 2 bases, in that order; junction bases with no gene match: 14. The CDR3 spans 16 residues. The CDR3 sequence is CASKPTGASGTYEQYF. CDR3 nucleotides: TGTGCCAGCAAGCCAACCGGGGCTAGCGGTACCTACGAGCAGTACTTC.

The J gene is TRBJ2-5, the V gene TRBV20-1; 9 bases are a match to TRBD2. J lost 3 bases, V lost 3 bases, and 5 bases had no gene match. Germline CDR1 and CDR2: DFQATT and SNEGSKA (reference sequence). This CDR3 spans 14 amino acids. The CDR3 DNA reads TGCAGTGCTAGTGAGGTAGCGGGAGAAGAGACCCAGTACTTC. It encodes CSASEVAGEETQYF.

The chain carries TRBV7-2 and TRBJ2-2, with TRBD1 identical over 8 bases. The V segment lost 6 bases and the J segment 3 bases; nucleotides outside the gene matches: 3. Germline V gene lookup returns CDR1 SGHTA and CDR2 FQGNSA. This CDR3 comprises 14 residues. This CDR3 is CASRRTGHTGELFF. CDR3 DNA sequence: TGTGCCAGCAGACGGACAGGGCACACCGGGGAGCTGTTTTTT.

The chain recombines TRBV9 with TRBJ1-4; 9 bases line up with TRBD1. J gave up 8 bases and V 1 base, and 9 bases lay outside the gene matches. CDR1 and CDR2 (germline): SGDLS, YYNGEE. This CDR3 is built from 16 residues. This CDR3 is CASSVPPGQGNEKLFF. The CDR3 region has the DNA TGTGCCAGCAGCGTACCTCCGGGACAGGGAAACGAAAAACTGTTTTTT.

On this clonotype: One junction end does not reproduce the germline sequence, and a read error may be involved. The gene calls are TRBV5-1 and TRBJ1-1; the D gene is possibly TRBD1 (6 bases). Germline V gene data show CDR1 as SGHRS and CDR2 as YFSETQ. The CDR3 is made up of 14 amino acids. Here the CDR3 DNA reads TGTGCCAGCAGCTTGGCCACAGGGACAACTGAAGCTTTCTTT. It specifies CASSLATGTTEAFF.

The chain couples TRBV19 to TRBJ1-2; D is perhaps TRBD1 (5 bases). The V end was cut by 3 bases, the J end by 3 bases, with 11 bases between. CDR3 size: 14 residues. In germline, CDR1 is LNHDA, CDR2 SQIVND (reference sequence). In DNA, the CDR3 is TGTGCCAGTAGTATTGACAGTGCCTACTATGGCTACACCTTC. Translating gives CASSIDSAYYGYTF.

V is TRBV18 and J is TRBJ1-2; unclear D gene. The V end lost 3 bases, the J end lost 2 bases, and 16 bases lay between the germline ends. CDR3 size: 16 residues. CDR1 and CDR2 from the germline V gene are KGHSH and LQKENI. CDR3 residues: CASSPIPQILNYGYTF. CDR3 sequence (DNA): TGTGCCAGCTCACCGATTCCTCAGATCCTAAACTATGGCTACACCTTC.

This clonotype was observed a few times. V usage is TRBV7-2 and J usage is TRBJ2-7; 8 nucleotides align to TRBD2. The V gene end was trimmed by 6 bases and the J gene end by 3 bases; junction bases not matched to a gene: 13. This CDR3 is built from 16 residues. Germline values: CDR1 SGHTA, CDR2 FQGNSA. The CDR3 bases are TGTGCCAGCAGTGTAAATCCGGGACTAGGGTACTACGAGCAGTACTTC. This encodes CASSVNPGLGYYEQYF.

To note about this clonotype: The germline gene is not matched at one end of the junction; a read error may be the cause. The chain recombines TRBV12-3 or TRBV12-4 with TRBJ2-5, with 11 bases lining up with TRBD2. The tail of the sequence fits TRBJ2-7 better, so the J call may be wrong. The CDR3 consists of 15 residues. CDR3: CASGLKGLAVYEQYF. The DNA for the CDR3 is TGTGCCAGCGGTTTGAAGGGACTAGCGGTCTACGAGCAGTACTTC.

This clonotype showed up just a few times. The chain employs TRBV20-1 and TRBJ2-4, with 11 positions matching TRBD2. The CDR3 loop spans 16 amino acids. With 3 bases clipped from V and 6 bases from J, the junction kept 10 bases outside the gene matches. The germline V gene has CDR1 DFQATT and CDR2 SNEGSKA (reference sequence). In nucleotides, the CDR3 is TGCAGTGCTAGGGTCATCAGACTAGCGGGGTTAAACATTCAGTACTTC. Encoded protein: CSARVIRLAGLNIQYF.

This clonotype was seen many times. The chain combines TRBV6-2 or TRBV6-3 with TRBJ2-1, with D possibly being TRBD2 (5 bases). Trimming pared 2 bases from V and 4 bases from J, leaving 12 bases between. The CDR3 totals 15 residues. Germline-derived CDR1 and CDR2 are MNHEY and SVGEGT. CDR3 sequence: CASSYEGPLYNEQFF. The CDR3 DNA is TGTGCCAGCAGTTACGAGGGCCCCCTATACAATGAGCAGTTCTTC.